Described below is a single T cell receptor beta chain sequence and its context. The antigen is unknown. This sample was taken from a study of blood T cell dynamics during melanoma immunotherapy. Study-wide results and limits: At W3, later disease-control patients showed bifurcated PBMC repertoire changes, unlike progressors.

The CDR3 has 14 residues. In germline, CDR1 is SGDLS, CDR2 YYNGEE. The V end was cut by 4 bases, the J end by 7 bases, with 17 bases between. Each bulk PBMC sample had approximately 0.35 ug DNA loaded. Clones were sequenced by immunoSEQ multiplex PCR, and TCRdb holds only the in-frame ones, with some missing. The sample lists roughly 10,000 clones, roughly 90% seen once, with 24% in the top ten. Time point given: week 3, after first cycle of checkpoint inhibitor. Disease control meant complete response, partial response or stable disease at 12 weeks. The TCR was taken from a human donor with melanoma. The sequenced sample was blood, obtained from a patient treated with checkpoint blockade. The chain uses TRBV9 and TRBJ1-2; D not certain. The CDR3 loop is CASSPTGQSLGYTF. CDR3 coding DNA: TGTGCCAGCAGCCCCACCGGGCAGTCTCTTGGCTACACCTTC. The full variable domain, rest sourced from reference TRBV9 and TRBJ1-2, is DSGVTQTPKHLITATGQRVTLRCSPRSGDLSVYWYQQSLDQGLQFLIQYYNGEERAKGNILERFSAQQFPDLHSELNLSSLELGDSALYFCASSPTGQSLGYTFGSGTRLTVV.